Each of the 31 T cell receptor beta chains below was sequenced from the same sample in a study of regulatory T cells in long-lasting Graves disease. As to time point: newly diagnosed GD, antithyroid drugs for less than 3 months. From RNA extracted from PBMCs, the TCR library was made. Researchers made TCR beta libraries by using iRepertoire HTBI primers and running Arm-PCR on CDR3 regions. TCRdb re-analysed the multiplex PCR reads in MiXCR, keeping a single row per CDR3 protein. The table shows about 470,000 distinct CDR3 sequences, with 15% to 20% occurring only once. These same data were also listed under a study on T cells in Graves' hyperthyroidism and ophthalmopathy.

This specimen consisted of peripheral blood mononuclear cells (PBMCs), obtained at new diagnosis, from a patient treated with antithyroid drugs. All receptors come from a man in his forties with Graves disease.

This clonotype was found a few times. The chain combines TRBV12-3 or TRBV12-4 with TRBJ1-1; TRBD1 is a possible D gene (5 bases). This CDR3 comprises 14 residues. V gave up 3 bases and J gave up 8 bases, with 16 bases separating them. The CDR3 spells CASSFDSEVSEAFF. CDR3 DNA sequence: TGTGCCAGCAGTTTTGACAGTGAGGTTTCCGAAGCTTTCTTT.

This clonotype occurred many times. The chain has TRBV28 and TRBJ2-1; D unresolved. The CDR3 spans 11 residues. CDR1 and CDR2 from the germline V gene are MDHEN and SYDVKM. V was clipped by 4 bases and J by 12 bases, with 10 bases between them. In DNA form, the CDR3 reads TGTGCCAGCAGTTACGCGTCTAGGCAGTTCTTC. Protein: CASSYASRQFF. Full variable domain (outside the CDR3, taken from reference TRBV28 and TRBJ2-1): DVKVTQSSRYLVKRTGEKVFLECVQDMDHENMFWYRQDPGLGLRLIYFSYDVKMKEKGDIPEGYSVSREKKERFSLILESASTNQTSMYLCASSYASRQFFGPGTRLTVL.

The chain has TRBV5-5 and TRBJ2-1, with unresolved D. Trimming removed 4 bases from V and 4 bases from J, with 15 bases in between. Germline CDR1 SGHKS, CDR2 YYEKEE (reference sequence). This CDR3 is 15 amino acids long. The CDR3 here is CASSPESRDYNEQFF. In DNA form, the CDR3 reads TGTGCCAGCAGCCCGGAGAGCAGAGATTACAATGAGCAGTTCTTC.

The CDR3 DNA sequence: TGTGCCAGCAGCCGGGACAGGAGGGGGGAAAAACTGTTTTTT. Its translation: CASSRDRRGEKLFF. The V and J genes are TRBV28 and TRBJ1-4; 8 positions match TRBD1. This CDR3 spans 14 amino acids. Losses at the gene ends were 6 bases for V and 8 bases for J; bases not matched to a gene: 8. Germline V gives CDR1 MDHEN, CDR2 SYDVKM. Based on the CDR3 plus reference TRBV28 and TRBJ1-4, the full variable domain is DVKVTQSSRYLVKRTGEKVFLECVQDMDHENMFWYRQDPGLGLRLIYFSYDVKMKEKGDIPEGYSVSREKKERFSLILESASTNQTSMYLCASSRDRRGEKLFFGSGTQLSVL.

This clonotype has at least ten counts. V gene TRBV12-5 combines with J gene TRBJ2-1; D may correspond to TRBD1 or TRBD2 (5 bases each). The CDR3 runs 19 residues. V dropped 0 bases and J dropped 6 bases, with 24 bases sitting between them. Germline V gives CDR1 LGHNT, CDR2 FRNRAP. The DNA for the CDR3 is TGTGCTAGTGGTTTGGTAATCGGGGCTCGATCAGAACAACGCAATGAGCAGTTCTTC. It translates to CASGLVIGARSEQRNEQFF.

This clonotype was recorded at least ten times. The chain employs TRBV2 and TRBJ1-6, with 7 bases aligning to TRBD1. This CDR3 comprises 14 residues. The V segment lost 9 bases and the J segment 7 bases; nucleotides outside the gene matches: 9. The germline gives CDR1 SNHLY, CDR2 FYNNEI. The CDR3 DNA sequence: TGTGCCAGAAAGGGAACAGGGGTCAATTCACCCCTCCACTTT. Protein product: CARKGTGVNSPLHF.

The CDR3 DNA sequence: TGTGCCAGCAGACAGGGGCGGCTCCTAAATGAGCAGTTCTTC. The encoded protein is CASRQGRLLNEQFF. The chain couples TRBV6-2 or TRBV6-3 to TRBJ2-1, with 7 bases matching TRBD1. The ends lost 6 bases at V and 7 bases at J; junction bases unmatched: 9. This CDR3 comprises 14 residues. The germline gives CDR1 MNHEY, CDR2 SVGEGT.

To note about this clonotype: One base away lies a much larger clone, so this may be a sequencing read error. Here the CDR3 reads CAISESTKTYGQYF. The DNA for the CDR3 is TGTGCCATCAGTGAGTCGACGAAAACCTACGGGCAGTACTTC. The rearrangement joins TRBV10-3 to TRBJ2-7; D gene ambiguous. The CDR3 sequence is 14 residues long. In germline, CDR1 is ENHRY, CDR2 SYGVKD.

This clonotype was observed many times. V gene TRBV3-1 combines with J gene TRBJ1-1, with 7 bases that match TRBD1. V gave up 4 bases and J gave up 1 base; unmatched junction bases: 9. The CDR3 is 16 amino acids. Germline CDR1 and CDR2: LGHDT and YNNKEL (reference sequence). CDR3: CASSLRQGWRNTEAFF. The CDR3 DNA sequence: TGTGCCAGCAGCCTCCGACAGGGTTGGAGGAACACTGAAGCTTTCTTT.

This clonotype was counted many times. The chain links TRBV7-9 to TRBJ2-3; D might be TRBD1 or TRBD2, each matching 6 bases. The germline CDR1 and CDR2 sequences are SEHNR and FQNEAQ (reference sequence). This CDR3 is 15 amino acids long. Trimming took 1 base from V and 3 from J, leaving 11 bases between them. CDR3 sequence (DNA): TGTGCCAGCAGCTTAGGGGGGGCGAGGACAGATACGCAGTATTTT. This translates into CASSLGGARTDTQYF. The full variable domain, in which reference TRBV7-9 and TRBJ2-3 provide the parts outside the CDR3, is DTGVSQNPRHKITKRGQNVTFRCDPISEHNRLYWYRQTLGQGPEFLTYFQNEAQLEKSRLLSDRFSAERPKGSFSTLEIQRTEQGDSAMYLCASSLGGARTDTQYFGPGTRLTVL.

This clonotype was seen ten or more times. J is TRBJ2-7 and V is TRBV28, with 11 nucleotides matching TRBD1. Trimming took 2 bases from V and 7 from J; bases not matched to a gene: 7. This CDR3 contains 15 residues. Germline assignment: CDR1 MDHEN and CDR2 SYDVKM. DNA of the CDR3: TGTGCCAGCAGTTTAGTAGGACAGGGGGCGCTTGAGCAGTACTTC. Its translation: CASSLVGQGALEQYF.

Turning to this clonotype: A read error is the likely source, as a far larger clone sits one nucleotide away. V usage is TRBV6-5 and J usage is TRBJ2-1; no firm D call. This CDR3 contains 15 residues. Germline loops: CDR1 MNHEY, CDR2 SVGAGI. The CDR3 sequence is CASSYAGSSYNEQSF. The CDR3 DNA is TGTGCCAGCAGTTACGCAGGTAGCTCCTACAATGAGCAGTCCTTC.

The sample holds a few counts of this clonotype. This chain links TRBV30 with TRBJ2-3; D unresolved. V was trimmed by 0 bases and J by 4 bases, leaving 5 bases between them. From germline, CDR1 is GTSNPN and CDR2 SVGIG (reference sequence). The CDR3 runs to 12 residues. The CDR3 loop reads CAWSVSADTQYF. CDR3 bases: TGTGCCTGGAGTGTCTCCGCAGATACGCAGTATTTT.

Of note for this clonotype: A single base separates this from a much larger clone, so it may be a read error. This chain joins TRBV2 and TRBJ2-3; no clear D. The DNA matches TRBJ2-7 better at its end, which makes the J call doubtful. The CDR3 extends over 13 amino acids. Germline-derived CDR1 and CDR2 are SNHLY and FYNNEI. Written as DNA, the CDR3 is TGTGCCAGCAGTGCCTCGACTTCCACTGAGCAGTACTTC. This encodes CASSASTSTEQYF.

The chain is built from TRBV28 and TRBJ2-1; TRBD1 might be the D (5 bases). From germline, CDR1 is MDHEN and CDR2 SYDVKM. The V end was cut by 7 bases, the J end by 7 bases, with 11 bases between. The CDR3 loop spans 12 amino acids. CDR3 bases: TGTGCCAGCACGGAAGGGGTGAATGAGCAGTTCTTC. This gives the protein CASTEGVNEQFF.

This clonotype has a count of ten or more. The rearrangement uses TRBV3-1 and TRBJ1-2, with 7 bases fitting TRBD1. Germline V gene data show CDR1 as LGHDT and CDR2 as YNNKEL (reference sequence). V shed 4 bases, J shed 4 bases, and the junction held 3 bases outside the gene matches. The CDR3 runs to 13 residues. In DNA form, the CDR3 reads TGTGCCAGCAGCCGACAGGGCGGCTATGGCTACACCTTC. It yields the protein CASSRQGGYGYTF. Drawing the rest from reference TRBV3-1 and TRBJ1-2, the complete variable domain is DTAVSQTPKYLVTQMGNDKSIKCEQNLGHDTMYWYKQDSKKFLKIMFSYNNKELIINETVPNRFSPKSPDKAHLNLHINSLELGDSAVYFCASSRQGGYGYTFGSGTRLTVV.

A note on this clonotype: A clone one base away is much larger, so this may be a read error. The chain links TRBV2 to TRBJ1-5; D is uncertain. CDR3 length: 13 residues. The ends were cut back, 6 bases at V and 1 base at J, with 7 bases in the middle. In germline, CDR1 is SNHLY, CDR2 FYNNEI. The CDR3 is CASRRESNQPQHF. The CDR3, as DNA: TGTGCCAGCAGGCGGGAAAGCAATCAGCCCCAGCATTTT.

This sequence joins TRBV20-1 and TRBJ2-1; 7 bases align to TRBD2. Germline V gene lookup returns CDR1 DFQATT and CDR2 SNEGSKA (reference sequence). V shed 5 bases and J 11 bases; nucleotides not matched to a gene: 9. The CDR3 loop spans 12 amino acids. As DNA, the CDR3 is TGCAGTGCTCCCAAACGGGGGGAGCAGCAGTTCTTC. It yields the protein CSAPKRGEQQFF.

V and J are TRBV5-1 and TRBJ2-2; 9 bases match TRBD2. The length of the CDR3 is 16 residues. Germline CDR1 SGHRS, CDR2 YFSETQ. V trimming: 9 bases; J trimming: 2 bases; junction bases outside the gene matches: 11. CDR3 in amino acids: CANEEGGRANTGELFF. DNA of the CDR3: TGCGCCAACGAAGAGGGCGGGAGGGCCAACACCGGGGAGCTGTTTTTT. Supplemented by reference TRBV5-1 and TRBJ2-2, the full variable domain reads KAGVTQTPRYLIKTRGQQVTLSCSPISGHRSVSWYQQTPGQGLQFLFEYFSETQRNKGNFPGRFSGRQFSNSRSEMNVSTLELGDSALYLCANEEGGRANTGELFFGEGSRLTVL.

This clonotype was detected ten times or more. The chain is built from TRBV7-9 and TRBJ1-1; no definite D call. V gave up 3 bases and J gave up 0 bases, with 8 bases separating them. The CDR3 is 14 amino acids. Germline loops: CDR1 SEHNR, CDR2 FQNEAQ (reference sequence). CDR3 nucleotide sequence: TGTGCCAGCAGCTTGATTGAGATGAACACTGAAGCTTTCTTT. This translates into CASSLIEMNTEAFF.

This clonotype was counted at least ten times. The V call is TRBV7-8, the J call TRBJ2-7; D is undetermined. The CDR3 has 17 amino acids. Between the trimmed V and J ends, which lost 0 bases and 0 bases, there was a span of 15 bases. Germline V lookup: CDR1 SGHVS, CDR2 FQNEAQ. The CDR3 loop reads CASSLAPLGYSSYEQYF. DNA for the CDR3: TGTGCCAGCAGCTTAGCCCCTCTCGGGTATAGCTCCTACGAGCAGTACTTC.

This clonotype was observed many times. This chain links TRBV2 with TRBJ1-2; 7 bases align to TRBD1. Germline V lookup: CDR1 SNHLY, CDR2 FYNNEI. V trimming: 6 bases; J trimming: 1 base; junction bases outside the gene matches: 11. There are 16 residues in the CDR3. The CDR3 loop is CASSPIAGTDNYGYTF. CDR3 nucleotide sequence: TGTGCCAGCAGCCCCATAGCCGGGACAGATAACTATGGCTACACCTTC.

There are a few counts of this clonotype. This chain joins TRBV18 and TRBJ2-5, with TRBD2 matching 9 bases. Germline V gene sequence: CDR1 KGHSH, CDR2 LQKENI. The J segment lost 1 base and the V segment lost 2 bases, leaving 2 bases of the junction unmatched. The CDR3 totals 15 residues. This CDR3 reads CASSPGAGGQETQYF. In nucleotides, the CDR3 is TGTGCCAGCTCACCAGGAGCGGGAGGCCAAGAGACCCAGTACTTC. Full variable domain (outside the CDR3, taken from reference TRBV18 and TRBJ2-5): NAGVMQNPRHLVRRRGQEARLRCSPMKGHSHVYWYRQLPEEGLKFMVYLQKENIIDESGMPKERFSAEFPKEGPSILRIQQVVRGDSAAYFCASSPGAGGQETQYFGPGTRLLVL.

Notes on this clonotype: A much larger clone lies a single base off, so this may be a read error. Because the CDR3 is missing its conserved closing phenylalanine or tryptophan, this is likely a read error. The V gene is TRBV11-2, the J gene TRBJ2-7; D not resolved. CDR3 length: 14 amino acids. Germline CDR1 reads SGHAT; CDR2 reads FQNNGV. Trimming removed 1 base from V and 3 bases from J, with 10 bases in between. CDR3 amino acids: CASSLGWVGYEQYS. CDR3 bases: TGTGCCAGCAGCTTAGGGTGGGTAGGCTACGAGCAGTACTCC.

The V gene is TRBV29-1, the J gene TRBJ2-3; D not certain. V gave up 0 bases and J gave up 3 bases, with 4 bases separating them. Germline CDR1 SQVTM, CDR2 ANQGSEA. The CDR3 is 12 residues long. As DNA, the CDR3 is TGCAGCGTTGAAGACGGGACAGATACGCAGTATTTT. This sequence encodes CSVEDGTDTQYF.

This clonotype came up many times. The V and J genes are TRBV11-2 and TRBJ1-3, with 9 bases aligning to TRBD1. This CDR3 region has 17 residues. CDR1 and CDR2 (germline): SGHAT, FQNNGV. Trimming took 5 bases from V and 4 from J; bases not matched to a gene: 12. The CDR3 DNA sequence: TGTGCCAGCAGCCAAATGGACAGGGGTGTAAGGGGAAACACCATATATTTT. Translation gives CASSQMDRGVRGNTIYF.

With respect to this clonotype: This is likely a read error, given that the CDR3 carries no conserved phenylalanine or tryptophan at its end. This sequence joins TRBV6-2 or TRBV6-3 and TRBJ1-1; 7 bases align to TRBD1. Trimming cost V 5 bases and J 1 base; bases outside gene matches: 1. Germline V gene sequence: CDR1 MNHEY, CDR2 SVGEGT. There are 13 residues in the CDR3. CDR3 DNA: TGTGCCAGCAGTGGGGACAGGAACACTGAAGCTTTCCTT. Its protein is CASSGDRNTEAFL.

This clonotype has a count of ten or more. The genes are TRBV7-9 and TRBJ1-6; 7 bases line up with TRBD1. The CDR3 consists of 13 residues. Germline values: CDR1 SEHNR, CDR2 FQNEAQ (reference sequence). V shed 5 bases and J 10 bases; nucleotides not matched to a gene: 5. The CDR3 DNA reads as TGTGCCAGCAGCGACACAGGGGAATCACCCCTCCACTTT. This encodes CASSDTGESPLHF.

The sample holds a few counts of this clonotype. The chain links TRBV12-3 or TRBV12-4 to TRBJ2-6; 8 nucleotides agree with TRBD1. V trimming: 4 bases; J trimming: 2 bases; junction bases outside the gene matches: 4. The CDR3 sequence is 16 residues long. This CDR3 reads CASSWDRMAGANVLTF. The CDR3 DNA reads as TGTGCCAGCAGTTGGGACAGGATGGCTGGGGCCAACGTCCTGACTTTC.

In this sample, this clonotype turned up a few times. A much larger clonotype is one base distant, so this may be a read error. The chain carries TRBV6-1 and TRBJ2-3, with 7 positions matching TRBD1. Per germline, CDR1 MNHNS and CDR2 SASEGT. There are 12 residues in the CDR3. The trim removed 8 bases at V and 4 bases at J, leaving 3 bases unmatched. CDR3 sequence reads: CASQTGPDTQYF. In DNA form, the CDR3 reads TGTGCCAGCCAGACAGGGCCAGATACGCAGTATTTT.

This clonotype was picked up many times. CDR3 nucleotide sequence: TGTGCCAGCAGCCCGCGGGGAGGGACCCAGTACTTC. Protein sequence: CASSPRGGTQYF. The J gene is TRBJ2-3, the V gene TRBV27, with TRBD2 as a possible D gene (6 bases). The DNA end is more similar to TRBJ2-5, so the J call may be wrong. The germline CDR1 and CDR2 sequences are MNHEY and SMNVEV (reference sequence). The CDR3 sequence is 12 residues long.